Below, one T cell receptor beta chain is given with its context. Its antigen remains unidentified. This may be a read error, as it is one base from a much larger clone. The data belong to a study of molecular identifiers for immune sequencing clone quantification. Whole-study findings and limits: Researchers reportedly could pick up spiked Jurkat TCR RNA from one cell mixed into approximately 910,000 naive cells. Whereas naive cells kept under 1% of molecules in clones above 20 RNA copies, such clones held over 99% in effectors.

A CD8+CD4-CCR7+CD45RA+ phenotype served as the sorting definition for naive CD8 T cells. TCRdb redid the calling of the PCR reads with MiXCR, one entry per CDR3 protein. The sample lists 460,000 or so distinct CDR3 sequences; about a fifth were seen once. Germline CDR1 DFQATT, CDR2 SNEGSKA (reference sequence). The length of the CDR3 is 14 residues. The rearrangement uses TRBV20-1 and TRBJ2-7; 10 positions agree with TRBD2. This clonotype was sampled from a human donor in good health. Some libraries in this study had Jurkat cell RNA spiked in. Sequencing used naive CD8+ T cells from blood, with Jurkat cell RNA spiked in. The subset was: FACS-sorted CD8+CD4-CCR7+CD45RA+ naive T cells. CDR3 nucleotide sequence: TGCGGTGCTAGACCGCCGGGACTAGCGAACGAGCAGTACTTC. Its protein is CGARPPGLANEQYF.